The 5 T cell receptor beta chains below all came from one sample that was sequenced in a study of shared clonotypes between healthy human individuals. Libraries were prepared by immunoSEQ multiplex PCR; TCRdb keeps only in-frame clonotypes and omits some of them. The sample carries approximately 1,000,000 clones, around 82% recorded once. What was sequenced was memory CD4+ T cells from PBMCs. The subset denotes: CD45RA-negative fraction. All receptors derive from a man aged 18 to 30 in good health. Some clones in this sample may be carry-over from other donors' samples.

V usage is TRBV5-1 and J usage is TRBJ2-3; D call uncertain. V lost 4 bases and J lost 10, with 13 bases in between. The CDR3 length is 12 residues. The germline V gene has CDR1 SGHRS and CDR2 YFSETQ. As DNA, the CDR3 is TGCGCCAGCAGCGTGACTGGCGATCCGCAGTATTTT. This translates into CASSVTGDPQYF.

The chain links TRBV25-1 to TRBJ2-5; the match to TRBD2 covers 8 bases. From germline, CDR1 is MGHDK and CDR2 SYGVNS. J lost 1 base, V lost 5 bases, and 9 bases had no gene match. The CDR3 runs to 16 residues. The CDR3 DNA is TGTGCCAGCAGTTCCTCGCGGGAGGCGTTCCAAGAGACCCAGTACTTC. Protein sequence: CASSSSREAFQETQYF.

This chain uses TRBV4-1 with TRBJ2-3, with D unclear. V was cut by 0 bases and J by 8 bases, with 15 bases left in between. The length of the CDR3 is 15 residues. CDR1 is MGHRA, CDR2 YSYEKL, per germline. CDR3 region: CASSQEGPTRSTQYF. The CDR3 nucleotides are TGCGCCAGCAGCCAAGAAGGCCCGACCCGAAGTACGCAGTATTTT.

The rearrangement uses TRBV20-1 and TRBJ1-2; D uncertain. This CDR3 is 11 amino acids long. Trimming stripped 5 bases from V and 5 bases from J, with 9 bases between. Per the germline V gene, CDR1 is DFQATT and CDR2 is SNEGSKA (reference sequence). The CDR3 loop is CSAYSLYGYTF. The CDR3 nucleotides read TGCAGTGCTTACTCGTTGTATGGCTACACCTTC.

The chain recombines TRBV2 with TRBJ2-2; TRBD2 matches 13 bases. The CDR3 consists of 16 residues. The J segment lost 5 bases and the V segment lost 1 base, leaving 1 base of the junction unmatched. CDR1 and CDR2 (germline): SNHLY, FYNNEI. CDR3: CASSEGGLAGTGELFF. CDR3 nucleotides: TGTGCCAGCAGTGAAGGGGGACTAGCGGGGACCGGGGAGCTGTTTTTT.